Below, 4 T cell receptor beta chains from the same sample are listed, as sequenced in a study of shared clonotypes between healthy human individuals. Profiling relied on immunoSEQ multiplex PCR, and the TCRdb table lists in-frame clones only, not all of them. The sample includes about 1,900,000 clones, just under 95% seen only once; the top ten take 0.95% to 1.5%. CD45RO-negative CD8 cells positively selected for CCR7 made up the naive population, which excluded terminally differentiated effector memory CD45RA+ cells. Sequencing used naive CD8+ T cells sorted from blood. Receptor source: a man younger than 30 in good health.

The chain joins TRBV19 to TRBJ2-2; D possibly corresponds to TRBD1 (5 bases). The germline V gene has CDR1 LNHDA and CDR2 SQIVND (reference sequence). The CDR3 is 14 amino acids. V lost 1 base, J lost 8 bases, and 11 bases lay in between. The CDR3 spells CASSIVAGQGELFF. The CDR3 bases are TGTGCCAGTAGTATAGTTGCAGGGCAAGGGGAGCTGTTTTTT.

The rearrangement joins TRBV30 to TRBJ1-4; D not resolved. Trimming pared 6 bases from V and 6 bases from J, leaving 17 bases between. Germline values: CDR1 GTSNPN, CDR2 SVGIG (reference sequence). The CDR3 spans 14 residues. CDR3 sequence: CACREAVGDEKLFF. The CDR3 DNA reads as TGTGCCTGCAGAGAGGCGGTGGGCGATGAAAAACTGTTTTTT.

This clone was detected only once. The V call is TRBV27, the J call TRBJ2-1, with 7 positions matching TRBD1. Germline values: CDR1 MNHEY, CDR2 SMNVEV (reference sequence). CDR3 length: 13 residues. V shed 6 bases and J 7 bases; nucleotides not matched to a gene: 6. CDR3 nucleotides: TGTGCCAGCAGCTGGGGACAGCAAAATGAGCAGTTCTTC. This sequence encodes CASSWGQQNEQFF.

The genes are TRBV19 and TRBJ2-7; D is perhaps TRBD1 (6 bases). Germline CDR1 is LNHDA and CDR2 is SQIVND (reference sequence). V lost 10 bases, J lost 7 bases, and 20 bases lay in between. The CDR3 length is 13 residues. CDR3 nucleotides: TGTGCCACCACGACAGGACCCACGGTAGAGCAGTACTTC. Amino acid sequence: CATTTGPTVEQYF.